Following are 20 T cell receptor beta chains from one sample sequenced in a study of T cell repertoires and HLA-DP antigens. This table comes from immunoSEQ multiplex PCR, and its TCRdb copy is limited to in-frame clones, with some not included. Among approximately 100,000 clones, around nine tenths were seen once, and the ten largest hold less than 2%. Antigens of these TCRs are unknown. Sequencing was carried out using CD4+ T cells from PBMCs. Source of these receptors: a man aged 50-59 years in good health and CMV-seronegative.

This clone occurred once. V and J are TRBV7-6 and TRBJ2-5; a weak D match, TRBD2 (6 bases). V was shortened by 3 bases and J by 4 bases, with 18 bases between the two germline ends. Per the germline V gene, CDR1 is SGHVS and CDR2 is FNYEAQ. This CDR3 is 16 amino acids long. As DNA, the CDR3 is TGTGCCAGCAGCTTTAAGTCGGGTGGAGGGATAGAGACCCAGTACTTC. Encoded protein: CASSFKSGGGIETQYF.

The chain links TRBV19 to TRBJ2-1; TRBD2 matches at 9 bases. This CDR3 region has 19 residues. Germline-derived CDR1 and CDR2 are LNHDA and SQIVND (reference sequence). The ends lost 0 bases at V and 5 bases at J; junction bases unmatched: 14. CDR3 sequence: CASSIDQLAGTRGHNEQFF. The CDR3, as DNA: TGTGCCAGTAGTATAGATCAGCTAGCGGGAACCCGGGGCCACAATGAGCAGTTCTTC.

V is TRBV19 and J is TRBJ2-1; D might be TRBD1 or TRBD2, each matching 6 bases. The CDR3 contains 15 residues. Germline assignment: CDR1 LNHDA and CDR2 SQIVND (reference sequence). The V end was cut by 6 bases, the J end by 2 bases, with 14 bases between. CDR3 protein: CASSWGAGTYNEQFF. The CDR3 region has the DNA TGTGCCAGTAGCTGGGGGGCGGGGACCTACAATGAGCAGTTCTTC.

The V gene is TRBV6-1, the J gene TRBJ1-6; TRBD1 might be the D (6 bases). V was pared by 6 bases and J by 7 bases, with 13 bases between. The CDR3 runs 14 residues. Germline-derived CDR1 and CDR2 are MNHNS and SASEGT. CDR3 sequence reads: CASRETGSNSPLHF. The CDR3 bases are TGTGCCAGCAGGGAGACAGGATCCAATTCACCCCTCCACTTT.

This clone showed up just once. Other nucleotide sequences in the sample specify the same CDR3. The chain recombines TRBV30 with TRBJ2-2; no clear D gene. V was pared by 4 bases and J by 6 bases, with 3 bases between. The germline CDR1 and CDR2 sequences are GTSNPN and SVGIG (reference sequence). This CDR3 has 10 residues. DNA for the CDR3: TGTGCCTGGAAGGCCGGGGAGCTGTTTTTT. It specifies CAWKAGELFF.

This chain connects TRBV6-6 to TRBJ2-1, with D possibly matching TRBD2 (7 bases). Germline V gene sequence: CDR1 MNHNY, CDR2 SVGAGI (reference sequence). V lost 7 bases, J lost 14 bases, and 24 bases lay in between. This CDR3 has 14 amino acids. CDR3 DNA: TGTGCCAGCACTAAAGGGGGGGGCGGGAGACGTAAGTTCTTC. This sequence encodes CASTKGGGGRRKFF.

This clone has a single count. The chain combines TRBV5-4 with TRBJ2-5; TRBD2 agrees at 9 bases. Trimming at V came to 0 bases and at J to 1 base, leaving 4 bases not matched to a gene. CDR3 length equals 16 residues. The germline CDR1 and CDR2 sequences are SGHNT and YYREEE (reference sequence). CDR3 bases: TGTGCCAGCAGCTTGGTCCGGCGGGGGGGCCAAGAGACCCAGTACTTC. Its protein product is CASSLVRRGGQETQYF. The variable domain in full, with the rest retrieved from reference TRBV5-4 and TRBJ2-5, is ETGVTQSPTHLIKTRGQQVTLRCSSQSGHNTVSWYQQALGQGPQFIFQYYREEENGRGNFPPRFSGLQFPNYSSELNVNALELDDSALYLCASSLVRRGGQETQYFGPGTRLLVL.

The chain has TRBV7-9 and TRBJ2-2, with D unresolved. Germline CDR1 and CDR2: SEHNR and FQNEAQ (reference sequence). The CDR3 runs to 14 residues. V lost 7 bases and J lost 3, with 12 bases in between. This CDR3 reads CASNPYGDTGELFF. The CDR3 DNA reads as TGTGCCAGCAACCCTTATGGTGACACCGGGGAGCTGTTTTTT. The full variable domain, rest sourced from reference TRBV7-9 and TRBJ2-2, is DTGVSQNPRHKITKRGQNVTFRCDPISEHNRLYWYRQTLGQGPEFLTYFQNEAQLEKSRLLSDRFSAERPKGSFSTLEIQRTEQGDSAMYLCASNPYGDTGELFFGEGSRLTVL.

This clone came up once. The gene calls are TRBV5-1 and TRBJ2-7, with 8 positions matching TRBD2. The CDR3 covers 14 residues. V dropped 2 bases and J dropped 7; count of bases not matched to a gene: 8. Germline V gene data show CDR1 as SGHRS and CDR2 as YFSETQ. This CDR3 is CASSFTSGLGEQYF. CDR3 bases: TGCGCCAGCAGCTTCACTAGCGGCCTAGGAGAGCAGTACTTC.

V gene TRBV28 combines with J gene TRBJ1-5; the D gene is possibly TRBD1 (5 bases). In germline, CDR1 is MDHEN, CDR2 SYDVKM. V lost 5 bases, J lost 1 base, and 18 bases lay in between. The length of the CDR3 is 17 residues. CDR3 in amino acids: CASSESGTLGSNQPQHF. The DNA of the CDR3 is TGTGCCAGCAGTGAGTCCGGGACCCTGGGAAGCAATCAGCCCCAGCATTTT.

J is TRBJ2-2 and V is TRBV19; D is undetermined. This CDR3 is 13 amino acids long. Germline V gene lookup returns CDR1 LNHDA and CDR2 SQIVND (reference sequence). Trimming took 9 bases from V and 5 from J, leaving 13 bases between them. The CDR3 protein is CASIRARTGELFF. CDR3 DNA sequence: TGTGCCAGCATCCGAGCAAGAACCGGGGAGCTGTTTTTT.

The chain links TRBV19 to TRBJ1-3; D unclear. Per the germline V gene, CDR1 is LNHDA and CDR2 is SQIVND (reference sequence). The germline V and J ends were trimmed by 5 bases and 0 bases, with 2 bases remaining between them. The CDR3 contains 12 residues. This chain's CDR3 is CASSVSGNTIYF. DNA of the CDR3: TGTGCCAGTAGTGTCTCTGGAAACACCATATATTTT.

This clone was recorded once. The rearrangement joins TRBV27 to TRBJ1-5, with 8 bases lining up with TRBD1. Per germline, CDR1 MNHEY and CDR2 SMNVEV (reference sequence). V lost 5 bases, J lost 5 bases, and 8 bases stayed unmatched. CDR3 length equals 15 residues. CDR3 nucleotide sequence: TGTGCCAGCAGTCCCCGGACAGGGTGGGATCAGCCCCAGCATTTT. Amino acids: CASSPRTGWDQPQHF.

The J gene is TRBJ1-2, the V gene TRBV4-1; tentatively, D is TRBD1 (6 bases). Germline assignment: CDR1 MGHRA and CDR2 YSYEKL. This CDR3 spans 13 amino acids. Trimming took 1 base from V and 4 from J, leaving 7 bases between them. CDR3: CASSQGRGYGYTF. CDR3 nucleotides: TGCGCCAGCAGCCAAGGCAGGGGCTATGGCTACACCTTC.

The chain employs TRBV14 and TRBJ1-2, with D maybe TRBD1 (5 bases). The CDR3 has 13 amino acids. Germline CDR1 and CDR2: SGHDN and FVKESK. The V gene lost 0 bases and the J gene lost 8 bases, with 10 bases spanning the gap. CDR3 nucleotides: TGTGCCAGCAGCCAAGATCTAGGGGACGGCTACACCTTC. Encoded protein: CASSQDLGDGYTF.

CDR3 nucleotides: TGTGCCAGCAGCTTACAGGGTAGCAATCAGCCCCAGCATTTT. It specifies CASSLQGSNQPQHF. The chain carries TRBV6-5 and TRBJ1-5; possible D gene TRBD1, 6 bases. The length of the CDR3 is 14 residues. V lost 6 bases and J 0 bases, leaving 9 bases between the germline ends. From germline, CDR1 is MNHEY and CDR2 SVGAGI.

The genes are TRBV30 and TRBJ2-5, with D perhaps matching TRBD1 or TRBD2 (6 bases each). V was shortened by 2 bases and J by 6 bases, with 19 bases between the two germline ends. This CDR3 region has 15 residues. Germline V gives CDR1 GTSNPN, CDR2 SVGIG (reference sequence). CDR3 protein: CAWSPMGAGRKTQYF. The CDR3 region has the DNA TGTGCCTGGAGTCCGATGGGGGCAGGGAGGAAGACCCAGTACTTC.

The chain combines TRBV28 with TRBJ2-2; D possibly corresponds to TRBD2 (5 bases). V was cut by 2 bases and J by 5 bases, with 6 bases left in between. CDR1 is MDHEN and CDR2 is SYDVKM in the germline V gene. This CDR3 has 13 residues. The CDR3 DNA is TGTGCCAGCAGTTTACCGGGGACCGGGGAGCTGTTTTTT. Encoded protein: CASSLPGTGELFF. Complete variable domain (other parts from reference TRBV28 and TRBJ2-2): DVKVTQSSRYLVKRTGEKVFLECVQDMDHENMFWYRQDPGLGLRLIYFSYDVKMKEKGDIPEGYSVSREKKERFSLILESASTNQTSMYLCASSLPGTGELFFGEGSRLTVL.

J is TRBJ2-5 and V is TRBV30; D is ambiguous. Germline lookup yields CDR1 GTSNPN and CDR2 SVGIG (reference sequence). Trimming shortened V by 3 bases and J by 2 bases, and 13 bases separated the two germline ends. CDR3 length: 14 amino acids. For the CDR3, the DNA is TGTGCCTGGAGCACCTCGGGCAGACAAGAGACCCAGTACTTC. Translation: CAWSTSGRQETQYF.

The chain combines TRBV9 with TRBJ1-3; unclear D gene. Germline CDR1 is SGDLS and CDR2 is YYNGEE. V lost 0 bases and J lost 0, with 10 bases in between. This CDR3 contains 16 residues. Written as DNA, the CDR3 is TGTGCCAGCAGCGTAGCTCAAGAGGCCTCTGGAAACACCATATATTTT. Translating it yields CASSVAQEASGNTIYF.